This T cell receptor (beta chain) was retrieved from a study of post-analysis software for immune sequencing data. Study context: Relapsing-remitting, secondary progressive and progressive-relapsing courses of multiple sclerosis were included. Study results and caveats: By F measure, samples from a shared preparation batch strongly co-clustered. Relative to controls, patients with multiple sclerosis showed significantly lower normalized Chao1 diversity. TRBV5-6, TRBV5-1 and TRBV20-1 belonged to a set of about 5 TRBV segments that were more frequent in patients than controls.

The sample holds one count of this clonotype. The target antigen is unknown. The V end was cut by 0 bases, the J end by 6 bases, with 22 bases between. This CDR3 comprises 18 residues. Germline V gives CDR1 LNHNV, CDR2 YYDKDF (reference sequence). Unique molecular identifiers featured in each of the TCR beta cDNA libraries. Starting from about 0.98 to 11 million T cells, the study yielded roughly 0.5 million cDNA molecules. TCRdb used MiXCR to reprocess the PCR reads, holding one entry per CDR3 protein. The sample contains 800,000 to 950,000 distinct CDR3 sequences, around 50% of which appear only once.

The V and J genes are TRBV15 and TRBJ2-3; perhaps TRBD2 as D (5 bases). Input material: blood. This TCR came from a girl aged 10 to 17 with multiple sclerosis. The chain's CDR3 is CATSRDFMGSGGRDTQYF. CDR3 in DNA: TGTGCCACCAGCAGAGATTTTATGGGCAGCGGTGGGCGGGATACGCAGTATTTT.